These T cell receptor beta chains were read from a single sample in a study of blood T cell repertoires in COVID-19. Measured with immunoSEQ multiplex PCR; TCRdb has only the in-frame clones, and not every one. The table has some 62,000 clones, around four fifths seen once; the top ten hold 14%. The sample taken for sequencing was peripheral blood. The receptor source for this set is a man in his 60s with COVID-19, enrolled during active disease. CDR3s include the opening cysteine and the closing phenylalanine or tryptophan. The order of the fields is V gene, D gene, clone size, J gene, CDR3 protein, CDR3 DNA. D genes are given only for firm matches. Clone size is not always given. Where it is, it says once, few, many or a class for expanded clones.

v_call: TRBV5-5
d_call: TRBD1
clone_size: once
j_call: TRBJ2-7
cdr3_aa: CASSWDRSYEQYF
cdr3_nt: TGTGCCAGCAGCTGGGACAGGTCCTACGAGCAGTACTTC

v_call: TRBV5-1
d_call: TRBD2
clone_size: -
j_call: TRBJ2-7
cdr3_aa: CASSFAGRGGDEQYF
cdr3_nt: TGCGCCAGCAGCTTTGCGGGGCGGGGGGGCGACGAGCAGTACTTC

v_call: TRBV5-1
d_call: TRBD1
clone_size: -
j_call: TRBJ2-3
cdr3_aa: CASSPGTGPSTDTQYF
cdr3_nt: TGCGCCAGCAGCCCAGGGACAGGCCCTAGCACAGATACGCAGTATTTT

v_call: TRBV11-3
d_call: -
clone_size: -
j_call: TRBJ2-1
cdr3_aa: CASSLTRRQFF
cdr3_nt: TGTGCCAGCAGCTTGACTAGGCGGCAGTTCTTC

v_call: TRBV29-1
d_call: TRBD1
clone_size: -
j_call: TRBJ1-4
cdr3_aa: CSAEDRNFEKLFF
cdr3_nt: TGCAGCGCCGAGGACAGGAATTTTGAAAAACTGTTTTTT

v_call: TRBV11-2
d_call: -
clone_size: -
j_call: TRBJ1-1
cdr3_aa: CASSLTGGTEAFF
cdr3_nt: TGTGCCAGCAGCCTCACCGGGGGCACTGAAGCTTTCTTT

v_call: TRBV5-1
d_call: -
clone_size: few
j_call: TRBJ2-5
cdr3_aa: CASSLGSGETQYF
cdr3_nt: TGCGCCAGCAGCTTGGGTTCCGGAGAGACCCAGTACTTC

v_call: TRBV2
d_call: TRBD1
clone_size: -
j_call: TRBJ1-5
cdr3_aa: CASSEGYRGNQPQHF
cdr3_nt: TGTGCCAGCAGTGAGGGGTACAGGGGAAACCAGCCCCAGCATTTT

v_call: TRBV7-3
d_call: TRBD1
clone_size: -
j_call: TRBJ1-1
cdr3_aa: CASSSRQGTEAFF
cdr3_nt: TGTGCCAGCAGCTCCCGACAGGGTACCGAAGCTTTCTTT

v_call: TRBV28
d_call: -
clone_size: -
j_call: TRBJ1-5
cdr3_aa: CASSIRGRGGNQPQHF
cdr3_nt: TGTGCCAGCAGTATCCGGGGTCGGGGTGGCAATCAGCCCCAGCATTTT

v_call: TRBV21-1
d_call: -
clone_size: few
j_call: TRBJ2-7
cdr3_aa: CASSKTGGGYEQYF
cdr3_nt: TGTGCCAGCAGCAAAACAGGGGGAGGTTACGAGCAGTACTTC

v_call: TRBV5-1
d_call: TRBD2
clone_size: -
j_call: TRBJ2-7
cdr3_aa: CASSFSGGTYEQYF
cdr3_nt: TGCGCCAGCAGCTTTAGCGGGGGAACCTACGAGCAGTACTTC

v_call: TRBV7-9
d_call: -
clone_size: -
j_call: TRBJ2-7
cdr3_aa: CASSSGGGYEQYF
cdr3_nt: TGTGCCAGCAGCAGCGGCGGCGGCTACGAGCAGTACTTC

v_call: TRBV16
d_call: -
clone_size: -
j_call: TRBJ2-7
cdr3_aa: CASSQTGGYEQYF
cdr3_nt: TGTGCCAGCAGCCAGACAGGAGGCTACGAGCAGTACTTC

v_call: TRBV6-1
d_call: -
clone_size: -
j_call: TRBJ2-7
cdr3_aa: CASSDRQKISYEQYF
cdr3_nt: TGTGCCAGCAGTGACCGACAGAAAATTTCCTACGAGCAGTACTTC

v_call: TRBV7-6
d_call: -
clone_size: -
j_call: TRBJ2-7
cdr3_aa: CASSLKGDPFEQYF
cdr3_nt: TGTGCCAGCAGCTTAAAAGGAGACCCCTTCGAGCAGTACTTC

v_call: TRBV27
d_call: -
clone_size: -
j_call: TRBJ2-7
cdr3_aa: CASSPSGHNYEQYF
cdr3_nt: TGTGCCAGCAGCCCCTCAGGACACAACTACGAGCAGTACTTC

v_call: TRBV24-1
d_call: -
clone_size: -
j_call: TRBJ2-1
cdr3_aa: CATSDPGSGNEQFF
cdr3_nt: TGTGCCACCAGTGATCCGGGTAGTGGCAATGAGCAGTTCTTC

v_call: TRBV4-2
d_call: TRBD1
clone_size: -
j_call: TRBJ1-5
cdr3_aa: CASSQELRTGIFQPQHF
cdr3_nt: TGTGCCAGCAGCCAAGAATTGAGGACAGGAATTTTCCAGCCCCAGCATTTT

v_call: TRBV19
d_call: TRBD1
clone_size: once
j_call: TRBJ2-7
cdr3_aa: CASSKGTVLREEQYF
cdr3_nt: TGTGCCAGTAGTAAAGGGACAGTCCTACGTGAAGAGCAGTACTTC

v_call: TRBV29-1
d_call: TRBD2
clone_size: -
j_call: TRBJ2-2
cdr3_aa: CSVRAGTNTGELFF
cdr3_nt: TGCAGCGTGCGAGCGGGGACGAACACCGGGGAGCTGTTTTTT

v_call: TRBV28
d_call: -
clone_size: -
j_call: TRBJ1-3
cdr3_aa: CASTNRVASGNTIYF
cdr3_nt: TGTGCCAGCACCAACAGGGTAGCCTCTGGAAACACCATATATTTT

v_call: TRBV19
d_call: TRBD1
clone_size: -
j_call: TRBJ1-5
cdr3_aa: CASSRTGTANNQPQHF
cdr3_nt: TGTGCCAGTAGTAGGACCGGGACAGCCAATAATCAGCCCCAGCATTTT

v_call: TRBV5-4
d_call: -
clone_size: few
j_call: TRBJ1-2
cdr3_aa: CASSLGQGGGYTF
cdr3_nt: TGTGCCAGCAGCTTGGGGCAGGGAGGCGGCTACACCTTC

v_call: TRBV19
d_call: TRBD1
clone_size: -
j_call: TRBJ2-1
cdr3_aa: CASSRQGANSYNEQFF
cdr3_nt: TGTGCCAGTAGTCGACAGGGGGCGAACTCCTACAATGAGCAGTTCTTC